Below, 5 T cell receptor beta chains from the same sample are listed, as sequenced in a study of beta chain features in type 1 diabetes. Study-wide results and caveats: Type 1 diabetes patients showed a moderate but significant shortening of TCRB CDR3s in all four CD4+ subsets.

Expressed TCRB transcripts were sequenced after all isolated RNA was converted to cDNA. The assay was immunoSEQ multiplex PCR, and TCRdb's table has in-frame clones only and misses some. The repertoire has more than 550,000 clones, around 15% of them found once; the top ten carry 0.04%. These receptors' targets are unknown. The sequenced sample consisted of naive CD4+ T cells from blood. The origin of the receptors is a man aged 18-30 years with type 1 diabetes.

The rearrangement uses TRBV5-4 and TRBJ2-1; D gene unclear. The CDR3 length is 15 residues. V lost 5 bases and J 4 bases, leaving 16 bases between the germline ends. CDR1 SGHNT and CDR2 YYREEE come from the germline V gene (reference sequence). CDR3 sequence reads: CASRLNGPGYNEQFF. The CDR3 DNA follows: TGTGCCAGCAGACTAAACGGACCCGGATACAATGAGCAGTTCTTC.

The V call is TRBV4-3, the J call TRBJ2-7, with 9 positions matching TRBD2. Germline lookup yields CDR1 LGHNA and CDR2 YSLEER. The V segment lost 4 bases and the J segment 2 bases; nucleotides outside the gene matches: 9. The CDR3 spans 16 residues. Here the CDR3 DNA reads TGCGCCAGCAGCCGAGGCGGGGGGGCAAGCCCCTACGAGCAGTACTTC. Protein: CASSRGGGASPYEQYF.

The CDR3 nucleotides read TGTGCCATCAGTGGGTCTAGGGACGGAACCCCCTACGAGCAGTACTTC. This translates into CAISGSRDGTPYEQYF. The chain uses TRBV10-3 and TRBJ2-7, with D perhaps assigned TRBD1 or TRBD2 (5 bases each). The CDR3 totals 16 residues. Trimming removed 4 bases at V and 2 bases at J, with 18 bases between. In germline, CDR1 is ENHRY, CDR2 SYGVKD.

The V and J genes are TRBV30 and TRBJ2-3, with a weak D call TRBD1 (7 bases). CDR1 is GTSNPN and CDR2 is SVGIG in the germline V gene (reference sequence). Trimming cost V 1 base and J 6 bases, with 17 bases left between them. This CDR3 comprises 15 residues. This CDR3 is CAWSEGGQGDDTQYF. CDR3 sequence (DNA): TGTGCCTGGAGTGAAGGGGGGCAGGGGGACGATACGCAGTATTTT.

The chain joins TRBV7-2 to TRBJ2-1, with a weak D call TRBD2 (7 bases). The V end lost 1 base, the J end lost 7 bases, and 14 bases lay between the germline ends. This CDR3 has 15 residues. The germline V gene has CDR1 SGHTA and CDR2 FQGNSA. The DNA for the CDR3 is TGTGCCAGCAGCTTAGAAGGGGGACTAATTAATGAGCAGTTCTTC. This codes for CASSLEGGLINEQFF.